These T cell receptor beta chains were read from a single sample in a study of blood T cell repertoires in COVID-19. TCRdb's table, derived via immunoSEQ multiplex PCR, lists solely in-frame clones and lacks some. Among over 150,000 clones listed, 70% to 85% were seen once. Sequencing used peripheral blood. The receptors derive from a human donor with acute or convalescent COVID-19. The donor label of this sample is uncertain. Each CDR3 is given without its conserved first and last residue. A D gene is named only where the DNA matches it firmly.

d_call,v_call,cdr3_aa
TRBD2,TRBV6-5,ASSWTRGTYEQY
TRBD2,TRBV5-1,ASSLVAGGNEQF
TRBD1,TRBV2,ASSTTGGSTEAF
NA,TRBV9,ASSAHGGRTSNTGELF
NA,TRBV7-2,ASSFDRNRQTQY
TRBD1,TRBV5-6,ASSPWDRELGYT
NA,TRBV10-1,ASSDRSYRRSSYNEQF
NA,TRBV19,ASSIEQLNSPLH
TRBD1,TRBV7-9,ASSYQGQGIYEKLF
TRBD2,TRBV10-3,AISEALAGGPTNTGELF
TRBD1,TRBV5-1,ASTMGTANNSPLH
NA,TRBV27,ASSQWTGRMNTEAF
NA,TRBV5-1,ASSLESGRSYNEQF
NA,TRBV28,ASSLPPGKGQETQY
TRBD2,TRBV7-3,ASSHTTSGGTDTQY
TRBD1,TRBV6-5,ASSYSTGTYEQY
TRBD2,TRBV7-2,ASSSGTSGTAGEQF
NA,TRBV6-5,ASNPTENYGYT